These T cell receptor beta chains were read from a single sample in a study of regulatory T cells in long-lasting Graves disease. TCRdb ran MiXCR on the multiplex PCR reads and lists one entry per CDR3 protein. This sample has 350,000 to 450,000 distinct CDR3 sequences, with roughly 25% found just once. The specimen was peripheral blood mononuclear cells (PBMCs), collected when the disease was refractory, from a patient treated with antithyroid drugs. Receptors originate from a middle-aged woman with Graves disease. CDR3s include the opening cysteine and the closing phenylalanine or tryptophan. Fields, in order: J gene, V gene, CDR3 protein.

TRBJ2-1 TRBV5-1 CASSSAGARNEQFF
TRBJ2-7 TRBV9 CASSMAPAPPHEQYF
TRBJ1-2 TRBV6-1 CASSKKGVHGYTF
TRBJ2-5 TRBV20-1 CSAGGRTQYF
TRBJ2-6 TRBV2 CASRQGLGSGANVLTF
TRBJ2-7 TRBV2 CASSQDRGHSYEQYF
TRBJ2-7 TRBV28 CASSLASAGSSYEQYF
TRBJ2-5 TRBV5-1 CASSWTSGTETQYF
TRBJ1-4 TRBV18 CASSLGQGNEKLFF
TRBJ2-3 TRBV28 CASSTYSRPTDTQYF
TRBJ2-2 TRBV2 CASSAMPPGNTGELFF
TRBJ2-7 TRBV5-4 CASSLQGGAYEQYF
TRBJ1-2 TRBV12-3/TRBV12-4 CASRMDRVNYGYTF
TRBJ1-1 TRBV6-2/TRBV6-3 CASSHKWAAQGAFF
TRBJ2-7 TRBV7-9 CASSKKRDGSYEQYF
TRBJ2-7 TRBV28 CASKPLRVNNEQYF
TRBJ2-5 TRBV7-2 CASSYPSRQPAETQYF
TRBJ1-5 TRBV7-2 CASSVGGVGPQHF
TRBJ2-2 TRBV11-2 CASSLRAGGWNTGELFF
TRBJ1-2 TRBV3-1 CASSQLDNYGYTF
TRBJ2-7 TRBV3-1 CASSQGEQLYEQYF
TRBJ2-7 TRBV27 CASSWRGWAFYEQYF
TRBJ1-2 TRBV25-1 CASSVSHRVDGYTF
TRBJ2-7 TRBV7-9 CASSSQRERPYEQYF
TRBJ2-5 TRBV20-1 CSAQVVAGGVGETQYF
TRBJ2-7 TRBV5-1 CASSLELAGVEEQYF
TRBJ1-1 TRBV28 CASRLGAMRNTEAFF
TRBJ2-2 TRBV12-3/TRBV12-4 CASRLWGPGELFF
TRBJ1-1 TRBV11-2 CASSSIKGLNTEAFF
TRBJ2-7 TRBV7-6 CASSPQGWRDEQYF
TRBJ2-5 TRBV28 CASSYLAGEPETQYF
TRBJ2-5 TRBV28 CASSFPGEPETQYF
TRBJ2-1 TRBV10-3 CAINIGTSGSYLDEQFF
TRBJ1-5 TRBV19 CASSMGQGYQPQHF
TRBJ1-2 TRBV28 CASSPAGENYGYTF
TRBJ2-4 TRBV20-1 CSARGTSSVQYF
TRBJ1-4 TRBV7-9 CASSRSGRTNEKLFF
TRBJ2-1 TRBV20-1 CSASGDSSYNEQFF
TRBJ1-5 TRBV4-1 CASSQVQGVLSNQPQHF
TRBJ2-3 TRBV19 CASSMPWGLAGVPDTQYF
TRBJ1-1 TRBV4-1 CASSQPAVGENTEAFF
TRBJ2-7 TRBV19 CASSISTANSYEQYF
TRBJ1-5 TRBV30 CAWRKTGPNQPQHF